The following is a TCR beta chain sequence with its context. The data were obtained in a study of T-cell reconstitution after alpha-beta-depleted transplantation in children. Construction of the TCRbeta library involved unique molecular identifiers. TCRdb recomputed calls from the PCR reads with MiXCR, one row per CDR3 protein. Found here are about 270,000 distinct CDR3 sequences, over 8% of them singletons; the top ten hold about a tenth. Deletions cut 6 bases from V and 2 bases from J, with 15 bases between. The CDR3 extends over 15 amino acids. Per the germline V gene, CDR1 is SEHNR and CDR2 is FQNEAQ (reference sequence).

The sequencing used PBMCs from the stem cell graft donor, collected from the stem cell graft. The chain couples TRBV7-9 to TRBJ2-3; D perhaps matches TRBD2 (6 bases). This receptor was obtained from a human donor who donated a stem cell graft to a child with SCID. The CDR3 nucleotides read TGTGCCAGCAGTCCCACCCGGAGGGCCACAGATACGCAGTATTTT. It translates to CASSPTRRATDTQYF.